The 10 T cell receptor beta chains given below trace back to one sample, sequenced in a study of OX40 agonist ivuxolimab in advanced cancers. TCRdb keeps only in-frame clones here, not all; method: immunoSEQ multiplex PCR. The sample contains under 65,000 clones, more than 85% of which appear only once. The sample was CD4+ or CD8+ T cells sorted from blood, taken in a trial of the OX40 agonist ivuxolimab. All receptors derive from an adult with an advanced solid tumor such as melanoma, head and neck, liver or kidney cancer.

The chain joins TRBV18 to TRBJ2-5; no definite D call. This CDR3 is built from 11 residues. The ends were cut back, 2 bases at V and 4 bases at J, with 2 bases in the middle. CDR1 is KGHSH and CDR2 is LQKENI in the germline V gene. CDR3 in amino acids: CASSPGETQYF. CDR3 sequence (DNA): TGTGCCAGCTCACCAGGAGAGACCCAGTACTTC.

The rearrangement joins TRBV12-1 to TRBJ1-2. TRBV12-1 is shown as a pseudogene. This CDR3 comprises 15 residues. The CDR3 loop is CASSFERGKNYGYTF. The CDR3, as DNA: TGTGCCAGCAGCTTTGAGAGGGGTAAGAACTATGGCTACACCTTC.

The J gene is TRBJ2-7, the V gene TRBV7-2; 8 nucleotides line up with TRBD2. The length of the CDR3 is 13 residues. V shed 3 bases, J shed 3 bases, and the junction held 1 base outside the gene matches. The germline CDR1 and CDR2 sequences are SGHTA and FQGNSA. CDR3 DNA: TGTGCCAGCAGCTTCCGGGGGGGCTACGAGCAGTACTTC. Its translation is CASSFRGGYEQYF. The whole variable domain, remainder taken from reference TRBV7-2 and TRBJ2-7, is GAGVSQSPSNKVTEKGKDVELRCDPISGHTALYWYRQSLGQGLEFLIYFQGNSAPDKSGLPSDRFSAERTGGSVSTLTIQRTQQEDSAVYLCASSFRGGYEQYFGPGTRLTVT.

The chain combines TRBV6-1 with TRBJ2-3; D is ambiguous. This CDR3 has 13 amino acids. CDR1 MNHNS and CDR2 SASEGT come from the germline V gene. V dropped 5 bases and J dropped 4 bases, with 10 bases sitting between them. The CDR3 nucleotides are TGTGCCAGCAGTAGACCGGGTTCAGATACGCAGTATTTT. Its protein product is CASSRPGSDTQYF.

The rearrangement joins TRBV18 to TRBJ2-5; 9 nucleotides agree with TRBD1. V was pared by 2 bases and J by 4 bases, with 5 bases of the junction left unmatched. The CDR3 has 15 amino acids. Germline lookup yields CDR1 KGHSH and CDR2 LQKENI. The CDR3 DNA is TGTGCCAGCTCACCAACAGGGGGCGTGAGAGAGACCCAGTACTTC. This encodes CASSPTGGVRETQYF.

The chain couples TRBV5-1 to TRBJ2-1, with 13 positions matching TRBD2. CDR3 length: 18 amino acids. From germline, CDR1 is SGHRS and CDR2 YFSETQ. The V gene end was trimmed by 4 bases and the J gene end by 2 bases; junction bases not matched to a gene: 9. CDR3 sequence: CASSLRTSGGNPYNEQFF. The CDR3 DNA reads as TGCGCCAGCAGCCTTCGGACTAGCGGGGGCAACCCCTACAATGAGCAGTTCTTC. The variable domain in full, completed from reference TRBV5-1 and TRBJ2-1, reads KAGVTQTPRYLIKTRGQQVTLSCSPISGHRSVSWYQQTPGQGLQFLFEYFSETQRNKGNFPGRFSGRQFSNSRSEMNVSTLELGDSALYLCASSLRTSGGNPYNEQFFGPGTRLTVL.

The chain joins TRBV6-5 to TRBJ1-6; 9 bases match TRBD1. The CDR3 loop spans 14 amino acids. CDR1 MNHEY and CDR2 SVGAGI come from the germline V gene. The J segment lost 10 bases and the V segment lost 6 bases, leaving 7 bases of the junction unmatched. The CDR3 nucleotides read TGTGCCAGCAGCCCCGGGACAGGGCGGTCACCCCTCCACTTT. This sequence encodes CASSPGTGRSPLHF.

This rearrangement joins TRBV19 to TRBJ1-2; weak D call: TRBD1 (5 bases). CDR1 and CDR2 (germline): LNHDA, SQIVND (reference sequence). With 7 bases removed from V and 7 bases from J, the gap between germline ends came to 16 bases. The CDR3 is 13 residues long. The CDR3 coding sequence is TGTGCCAGTATGGAGCAGGGCCATCTTGGCTACACCTTC. Translation gives CASMEQGHLGYTF.

Details on this clone: At one end the junction does not follow the germline gene, possibly because of a read error. V is TRBV7-8 and J is TRBJ2-7; 14 positions agree with TRBD2. Germline V lookup: CDR1 SGHVS, CDR2 FQNEAQ. The CDR3 runs to 13 residues. CDR3 in amino acids: CASSLGTSGRPSF. The CDR3 DNA reads as TGTGCCAGCAGCTTAGGGACTAGCGGGAGGCCCAGCTTC.

This clone has more than one count but fewer than ten. V usage is TRBV7-9 and J usage is TRBJ1-2; tentatively, D is TRBD1 (5 bases). Trimming shortened V by 1 base and J by 3 bases, and 12 bases separated the two germline ends. Germline CDR1 is SEHNR and CDR2 is FQNEAQ (reference sequence). This CDR3 contains 15 residues. Written as DNA, the CDR3 is TGTGCCAGCAGCTTAGGGCGGTGGGGGGACTATGGCTACACCTTC. Translation: CASSLGRWGDYGYTF.